One TCR beta chain is described in this entry. This receptor's antigen is unknown. The sample holds no much larger clone one base away, and base qualities are not on file. TCRbeta CDR3 regions were amplified from genomic DNA by means of the immunoSEQ Assay, a bias-controlled multiplex PCR. Per the authors' processing: Within the assay, amplification of reference gene primers was used to estimate how many nucleated cells each sample contained. Sequence reads were collapsed and filtered to measure the absolute abundance of every unique TCRbeta CDR3 rearrangement. For each sample, productive Simpson clonality was calculated as the square root of Simpson's diversity index across productive rearrangements. Held by TCRdb, this immuneACCESS table contains in-frame sequences only and omits some clones. Under half of the omission traces to an unresolved V gene where checked; the cause of the rest is unknown. That table supplies the V and J calls and clone size; D and trimming were determined from the DNA. This sample holds about 210,000 clones; more than 85% were observed only once. Of the sample, approximately 2.9% falls within the top ten clones.

The germline V gene sets CDR1 to MGHRA and CDR2 to YSYEKL. Including cysteine and phenylalanine, the CDR3 has 18 amino acids. The read is trimmed to its CDR3 DNA, 54 bases read in frame from base 1. Germline trimming: 1 base from V, 9 bases from J; junction bases outside gene matches: 16. This specimen belongs to a study of blood T cell repertoires in COVID-19 (dated by TCRdb to about 2020). The study in broad terms: Samples covering the acute and convalescent phases of COVID-19 were provided by collaborators in the United States, Italy and Spain. The dataset comprised deeply sampled blood TCRbeta repertoires from subjects exposed to, actively infected with, or recovered from COVID-19. Sample metadata almost always included a de-identified subject ID, COVID-19 status, age in years and sex. Where available, HLA class I and class II types were taken from metadata supplied by the sample provider and were not determined by assay-based typing. Samples came from the ongoing ImmuneRACE study (first 160 participants) plus 1,254 subjects from 6 global collaborators. A freely available public database, intended as a resource for researchers studying the immune response to SARS-CoV-2, is where the repertoires were released. The prospective study material was composed of cDNA or gDNA derived from T cells, B-cell-depleted T cells, or PBMCs.

The collaborating institutions used their own protocols to collect whole blood in K2EDTA tubes. Collaborator samples were shipped for TCRbeta analysis as frozen whole blood, isolated PBMCs, or DNA extracted from either sample type. What the work shows at the level of the full study, not this receptor alone: How much clinical and demographic metadata was included differed by source and by participant, and the metadata was provided uncurated.

The sequence joins TRBV4-1 to TRBJ2-1; 9 central nucleotides agree with TRBD1. The TCR sequence derives from a man aged 60 to 75 with acute or convalescent COVID-19. Sequences were obtained from peripheral blood. At the DNA level, the sequence is TGCGCCAGCAGCCAAGCCGGAGGACAGGGGAATTTTCAGACTGAGCAGTTCTTC. Translated, this is CASSQAGGQGNFQTEQFF.